A selection of T cell receptor beta chains follows, all from one sample in a study of neurological immune-mediated disorders. TCRdb redid the calling of the 5' RACE reads with MiXCR, one entry per CDR3 protein. In the table there are around 53,000 distinct CDR3 sequences, 7% to 10% of which are singletons. Sequencing was done on a sample of PBMCs. The receptors derive from a woman aged 40 to 50 in good health. Both conserved end residues are part of each CDR3. The D gene is left open where the match is weak. The size of a clone is reported for some rows only, either as once, few or many, or as a class for expanded clones.

D	V	J	size	DNA	CDR3
-	TRBV7-2	TRBJ2-7	many	TGTGCCAGCAGCTTAGCGGCGGCGAGCTCCTACGAGCAGTACTTC	CASSLAAASSYEQYF
-	TRBV5-1	TRBJ2-2	many	TGCGCCAGCAGCCCTGGACTCTATACGAACACCGGGGAGCTGTTTTTT	CASSPGLYTNTGELFF
-	TRBV6-1	TRBJ1-1	many	TGTGCCAGCAGTGCCCTCCGGGGGGGCACTGAAGCTTTCTTT	CASSALRGGTEAFF
TRBD1	TRBV25-1	TRBJ1-2	many	TGTGCCAGCAGTGATACCGGCGAGACAGGGTATTATGGCTACACCTTC	CASSDTGETGYYGYTF
-	TRBV29-1	TRBJ2-5	many	TGCAGCCCCCGGGACCAAGAGACCCAGTACTTC	CSPRDQETQYF
TRBD2	TRBV27	TRBJ2-3	many	TGTGCCAGCAGTCGCGATAGCGGGGCAGATACGCAGTATTTT	CASSRDSGADTQYF
-	TRBV20-1	TRBJ1-2	many	TGCAGTGCTAGAGTGGCAGGGGAGGGCTACACCTTC	CSARVAGEGYTF
TRBD2	TRBV5-1	TRBJ2-1	many	TGCGCCAGCACCTCGGGACTAGCGGGAGAAACAGAGAATGAGCAGTTCTTC	CASTSGLAGETENEQFF
-	TRBV3-2	TRBJ1-5	many	-	CASSPGPGQGQFGNGNQPQHF
-	TRBV7-8	TRBJ2-1	many	TGTGCCAGCAGCCCGCGCGCTCCCCCGGGCAATGAGCAGTTCTTC	CASSPRAPPGNEQFF
-	TRBV20-1	TRBJ2-7	-	TGCAGTGCTAGAGATCTGACCGGGAGCTCCTACGAGCAGTACTTC	CSARDLTGSSYEQYF
-	TRBV12-5	TRBJ1-6	few	TGTGCTAGTGGTTTGCCCCAGGGAAGGGGCTCACCCCTCCACTTT	CASGLPQGRGSPLHF
-	TRBV29-1	TRBJ1-1	many	TGCAGCGCCCGAAGGTCGGGGAACACTGAAGCTTTCTTT	CSARRSGNTEAFF
-	TRBV15	TRBJ2-2	many	TGTGCCACCAGCCGAGGGACCGACAACACCGGGGAGCTGTTTTTT	CATSRGTDNTGELFF
-	TRBV5-1	TRBJ1-1	-	TGCGCCAGCATAGCACAGGGAATGGGCACTGAAGCTTTCTTT	CASIAQGMGTEAFF
-	TRBV20-1	TRBJ1-5	-	TGCAGTGCTCGTCTGCCCGGGGAGGGCAATCAGCCCCAGCATTTT	CSARLPGEGNQPQHF
-	TRBV15	TRBJ1-5	many	TGTGCCACCAGCAGAGTCCCCCCCGACAGAGATCAGCCCCAGCATTTT	CATSRVPPDRDQPQHF
TRBD2	TRBV3-1	TRBJ2-3	many	TGTGCCAGCAGCCAAAGTACTAGCGCCCTACACGCGGATACGCAGTATTTT	CASSQSTSALHADTQYF
-	TRBV4-1	TRBJ2-1	many	TGCGCCAGCAGCCACCCATTCATGTGGGGATACAATGAGCAGTTCTTC	CASSHPFMWGYNEQFF
-	TRBV6-5	TRBJ2-1	many	TGTGCCAGCAGTTACGGGACGAGCGACGATGAGCAGTTCTTC	CASSYGTSDDEQFF
TRBD1	TRBV29-1	TRBJ1-1	many	TGCAGCGTCACCGGGACAGAAACCTTCACTGAAGCTTTCTTT	CSVTGTETFTEAFF
TRBD1	TRBV5-1	TRBJ1-1	many	TGCGCCAGCAGCTCCCTACAGGGGGCGAGGACTGAAGCTTTCTTT	CASSSLQGARTEAFF
-	TRBV7-2	TRBJ2-7	many	TGTGCCAGCAGCGAAATCGGGTGGGGGCGGCCCTATTTATACGAGCAGTACTTC	CASSEIGWGRPYLYEQYF
TRBD1	TRBV20-1	TRBJ1-2	many	TGCAGTGCTAGAGAAGCGGGACAGGATTTCTATGGCTACACCTTC	CSAREAGQDFYGYTF
-	TRBV10-3	TRBJ1-2	many	TGTGCCATCAGTGAAAAACAAGGGGTTGGCTACACCTTC	CAISEKQGVGYTF
TRBD1	TRBV9	TRBJ2-1	many	TGTGCCAGCAGCGTAGGATTACAGGGGGTAGGGTACAATGAGCAGTTCTTC	CASSVGLQGVGYNEQFF
TRBD1	TRBV6-2/TRBV6-3	TRBJ1-6	many	TGTGCCAGCAGTTACCGTCGGACAGGGGAATATAATTCACCCCTCCACTTT	CASSYRRTGEYNSPLHF
-	TRBV7-3	TRBJ1-1	few	TGTGCCAGCAGCCCGGGGGGTAGGGGTGGTGAAGCTTTCTTT	CASSPGGRGGEAFF
-	TRBV20-1	TRBJ1-2	many	TGCAGTGCGCGGCAGACAAATACTAACTATGGCTACACCTTC	CSARQTNTNYGYTF
-	TRBV20-1	TRBJ1-1	many	TGCAGTGCTCAACGGGCTGACGCTGAAGCTTTCTTT	CSAQRADAEAFF
-	TRBV5-1	TRBJ2-7	many	TGCGCCAGCAGCGGGACCTACGAGCAGTACTTC	CASSGTYEQYF
-	TRBV10-1	TRBJ2-3	many	TGCGCCAGCAGTGAGTCGACTGGCAATACGCAGTATTTT	CASSESTGNTQYF
-	TRBV10-3	TRBJ1-3	few	TGTGCCATCAGTGACAGAGCAGGGCCCGGAAACACCATATATTTT	CAISDRAGPGNTIYF
TRBD2	TRBV20-1	TRBJ2-5	many	TGCAGTGCTAGAGTACTAGCGGGAGGGAAAACCTTCCAAGAGACCCAGTACTTC	CSARVLAGGKTFQETQYF
TRBD1	TRBV4-3	TRBJ2-5	many	TGCGCCAGCAGCCACGGGACAGGGATCCAAGAGACCCAGTACTTC	CASSHGTGIQETQYF
-	TRBV5-1	TRBJ2-3	many	TGCGCCAGCAGCTTGGTCGGAGGTCTAGAGCCAGATACGCAGTATTTT	CASSLVGGLEPDTQYF
-	TRBV7-3	TRBJ2-1	many	TGTGCCAGCAGCTTAACGGGATCCCAACTGCCCCCCTACAATGAGCAGTTCTTC	CASSLTGSQLPPYNEQFF
-	TRBV4-1	TRBJ2-4	many	TGCGCCAGCAGCCAAGATAAGGGGTACCTAGCCAAAAACATTCAGTACTTC	CASSQDKGYLAKNIQYF
-	TRBV6-5	TRBJ2-7	many	TGTGCCAGCAGAGAGTCCCCCTCCTACGAGCAGTACTTC	CASRESPSYEQYF
TRBD1	TRBV10-1	TRBJ2-7	many	TGCGCCAGCAGTGGGGGACAGGGTCCCAACGAGCAGTACTTC	CASSGGQGPNEQYF
-	TRBV6-6	TRBJ2-7	many	TGTGCCAGCAGTTATCATGGCGAGCAGTACTTC	CASSYHGEQYF
-	TRBV19	TRBJ1-3	many	TGTGCCAGTAGTATGGCGGCAGGGTATGGCGACACCATATATTTT	CASSMAAGYGDTIYF
-	TRBV29-1	TRBJ1-1	many	TGCAGCGGTGACGGGTTGAACACTGAAGCTTTCTTT	CSGDGLNTEAFF
TRBD1	TRBV27	TRBJ1-1	many	TGTGCCAGCAGTTTATACGGCAGGGGGCTAACTGAAGCTTTCTTT	CASSLYGRGLTEAFF
TRBD1	TRBV20-1	TRBJ1-3	many	TGCAGTGCCCTCGGACAGGGGGCAATGGAAAACACCATATATTTT	CSALGQGAMENTIYF
-	TRBV7-3	TRBJ2-5	many	TGTGCCAGCAGCCAAAGGACGGGAGAGACCCAGTACTTC	CASSQRTGETQYF